The clone carrying this T cell receptor (beta chain) was detected a few times. The target antigen is unknown. This CDR3 is 14 amino acids long. J gave up 7 bases and V 5 bases, and 7 bases lay outside the gene matches. CDR1 is SGHTA and CDR2 is FQGTGA in the germline V gene. Method: immunoSEQ multiplex PCR; TCRdb's copy keeps in-frame clones and lacks some. The sample has 55,000 to 75,000 clones, about 90% seen once. This specimen comes from a study of cytomegalovirus exposure and HLA in healthy donors. Study findings and constraints: The listing of 150 to 200 TCR beta chains classed them as cytomegalovirus-associated. In vitro work confirmed that three CMV-associated chains recognize CMV antigens.

Sequencing was performed on PBMCs. The receptor comes from a man younger than 35 in good health and CMV-seronegative. This chain uses TRBV7-3 with TRBJ2-1, with 8 positions matching TRBD1. The CDR3 sequence is CASSTGQVTNEQFF. The DNA of the CDR3 is TGTGCCAGCAGCACGGGACAGGTTACAAATGAGCAGTTCTTC. Supplemented by reference TRBV7-3 and TRBJ2-1, the full variable domain reads GAGVSQTPSNKVTEKGKYVELRCDPISGHTALYWYRQSLGQGPEFLIYFQGTGAADDSGLPNDRFFAVRPEGSVSTLKIQRTERGDSAVYLCASSTGQVTNEQFFGPGTRLTVL.